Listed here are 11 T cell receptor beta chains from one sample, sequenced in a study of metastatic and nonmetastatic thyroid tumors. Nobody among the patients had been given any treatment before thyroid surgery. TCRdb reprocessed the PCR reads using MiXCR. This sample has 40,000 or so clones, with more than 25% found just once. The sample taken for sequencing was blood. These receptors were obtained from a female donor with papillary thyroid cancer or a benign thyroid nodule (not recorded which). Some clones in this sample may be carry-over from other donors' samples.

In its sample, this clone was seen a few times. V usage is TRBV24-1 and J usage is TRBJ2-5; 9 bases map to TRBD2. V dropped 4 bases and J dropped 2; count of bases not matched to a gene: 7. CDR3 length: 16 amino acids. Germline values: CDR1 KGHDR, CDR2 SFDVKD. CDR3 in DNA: TGTGCCACCAGTGACCCGACTAGCGGAGCTCAAGAGACCCAGTACTTC. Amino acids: CATSDPTSGAQETQYF.

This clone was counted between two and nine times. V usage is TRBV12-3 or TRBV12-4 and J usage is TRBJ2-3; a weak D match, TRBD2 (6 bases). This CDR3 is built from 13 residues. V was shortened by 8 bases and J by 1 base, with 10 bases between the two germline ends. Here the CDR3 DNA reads TGTGCCAGCGCGGAGGGCGGCACAGATACGCAGTATTTT. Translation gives CASAEGGTDTQYF.

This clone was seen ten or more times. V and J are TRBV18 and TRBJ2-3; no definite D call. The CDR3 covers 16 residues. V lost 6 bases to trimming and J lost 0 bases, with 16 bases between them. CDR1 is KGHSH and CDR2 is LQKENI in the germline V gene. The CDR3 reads CASSSTPQRSTDTQYF. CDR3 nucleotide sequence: TGTGCCAGCTCCTCGACCCCCCAAAGGAGCACAGATACGCAGTATTTT. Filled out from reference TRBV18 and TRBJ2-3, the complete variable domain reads NAGVMQNPRHLVRRRGQEARLRCSPMKGHSHVYWYRQLPEEGLKFMVYLQKENIIDESGMPKERFSAEFPKEGPSILRIQQVVRGDSAAYFCASSSTPQRSTDTQYFGPGTRLTVL.

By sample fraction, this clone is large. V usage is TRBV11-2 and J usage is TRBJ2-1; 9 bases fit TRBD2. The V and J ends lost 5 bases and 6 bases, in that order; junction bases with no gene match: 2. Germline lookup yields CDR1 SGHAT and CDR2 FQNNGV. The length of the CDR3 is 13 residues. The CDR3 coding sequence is TGTGCCAGCAGCGCTAGCGGGATCAATGAGCAGTTCTTC. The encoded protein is CASSASGINEQFF.

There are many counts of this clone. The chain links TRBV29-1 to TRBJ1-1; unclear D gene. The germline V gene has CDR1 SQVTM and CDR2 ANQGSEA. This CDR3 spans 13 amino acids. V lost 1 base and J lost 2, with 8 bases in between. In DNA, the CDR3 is TGCAGCGTTGAAGGACACCTCAACACTGAAGCTTTCTTT. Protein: CSVEGHLNTEAFF.

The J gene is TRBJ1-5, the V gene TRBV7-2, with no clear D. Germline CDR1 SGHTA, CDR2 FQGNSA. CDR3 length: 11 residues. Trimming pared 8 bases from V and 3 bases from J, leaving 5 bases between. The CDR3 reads CASGLNQPQHF. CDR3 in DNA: TGTGCCAGCGGACTCAATCAGCCCCAGCATTTT.

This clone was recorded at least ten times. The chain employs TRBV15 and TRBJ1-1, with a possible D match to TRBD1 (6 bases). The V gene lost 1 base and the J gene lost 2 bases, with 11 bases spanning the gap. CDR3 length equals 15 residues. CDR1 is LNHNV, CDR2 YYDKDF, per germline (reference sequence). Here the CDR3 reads CATSRAGGQNTEAFF. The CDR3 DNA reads TGTGCCACCAGCAGAGCTGGGGGACAAAACACTGAAGCTTTCTTT.

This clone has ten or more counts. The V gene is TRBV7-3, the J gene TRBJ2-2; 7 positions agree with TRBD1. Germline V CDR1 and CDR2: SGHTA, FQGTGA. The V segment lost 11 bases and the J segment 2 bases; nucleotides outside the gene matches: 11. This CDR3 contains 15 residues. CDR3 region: CASSTGVTNTGELFF. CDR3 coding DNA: TGTGCCTCATCCACAGGGGTGACAAACACCGGGGAGCTGTTTTTT. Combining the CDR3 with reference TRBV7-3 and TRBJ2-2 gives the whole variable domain GAGVSQTPSNKVTEKGKYVELRCDPISGHTALYWYRQSLGQGPEFLIYFQGTGAADDSGLPNDRFFAVRPEGSVSTLKIQRTERGDSAVYLCASSTGVTNTGELFFGEGSRLTVL.

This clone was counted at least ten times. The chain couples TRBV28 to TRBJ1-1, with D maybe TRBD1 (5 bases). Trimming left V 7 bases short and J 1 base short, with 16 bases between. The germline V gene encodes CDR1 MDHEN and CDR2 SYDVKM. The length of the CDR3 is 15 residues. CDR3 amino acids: CASNTPRGGNTEAFF. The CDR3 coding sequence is TGTGCCAGCAATACCCCCCGTGGGGGGAACACTGAAGCTTTCTTT. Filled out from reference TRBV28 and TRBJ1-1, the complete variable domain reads DVKVTQSSRYLVKRTGEKVFLECVQDMDHENMFWYRQDPGLGLRLIYFSYDVKMKEKGDIPEGYSVSREKKERFSLILESASTNQTSMYLCASNTPRGGNTEAFFGQGTRLTVV.

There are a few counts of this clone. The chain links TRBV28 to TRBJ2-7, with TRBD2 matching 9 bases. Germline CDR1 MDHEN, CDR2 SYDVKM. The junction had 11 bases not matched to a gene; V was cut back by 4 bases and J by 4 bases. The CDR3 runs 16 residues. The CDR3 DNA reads TGTGCCAGCAGTTCCACCGGGACTAGCAGGAGGTACGAGCAGTACTTC. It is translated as CASSSTGTSRRYEQYF.

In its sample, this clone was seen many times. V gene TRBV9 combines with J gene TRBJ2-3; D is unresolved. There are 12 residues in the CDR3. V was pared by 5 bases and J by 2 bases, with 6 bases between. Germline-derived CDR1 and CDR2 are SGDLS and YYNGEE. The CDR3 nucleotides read TGTGCCAGCAGACCCCTCACAGATACGCAGTATTTT. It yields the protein CASRPLTDTQYF. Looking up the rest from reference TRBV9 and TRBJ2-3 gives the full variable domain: DSGVTQTPKHLITATGQRVTLRCSPRSGDLSVYWYQQSLDQGLQFLIQYYNGEERAKGNILERFSAQQFPDLHSELNLSSLELGDSALYFCASRPLTDTQYFGPGTRLTVL.